The following is a T cell receptor beta chain sequence with its context. Its target is unknown. Germline-derived CDR1 and CDR2 are LNHDA and SQIVND (reference sequence). The CDR3 totals 16 residues. With 3 bases removed from V and 1 base from J, the gap between germline ends came to 13 bases. This sample was included in a study of Ad26.COV2.S vaccination and SARS-CoV-2 variants. Study context: The authors gave Ad26.COV2.S intramuscularly, either once or twice 56 days apart. General study points: Considerable breadth of spike-specific CD8+ and CD4+ T cell responses has reportedly been documented following vaccination. The study found higher spike-specific TCR breadth in vaccine than placebo recipients. Those who received vaccine or placebo ended up with similar non-spike TCR breadth.

Documented treatment: approximately 18 received Ad26.COV2.S at low or high dose, single or two shots; roughly five received placebo; per-sample allocation not given. Vaccine and placebo recipients were sampled on day 63 after the first injection. The method was immunoSEQ multiplex PCR; TCRdb's version includes in-frame clones alone and lacks a portion of them. The data hold under 550,000 clones, with approximately 90% observed a single time. The source of this sequence is a person between 18 and 59 years old who received the Ad26.COV2.S COVID-19 vaccine or a placebo. This chain links TRBV19 with TRBJ1-5, with D perhaps TRBD1 (5 bases). Sample: peripheral blood, taken in a trial of Ad26.COV2.S vaccine versus placebo. CDR3 coding DNA: TGTGCCAGTAGTATTGAGTGGGGGGTGAGCAATCAGCCCCAGCATTTT. Amino acids: CASSIEWGVSNQPQHF.